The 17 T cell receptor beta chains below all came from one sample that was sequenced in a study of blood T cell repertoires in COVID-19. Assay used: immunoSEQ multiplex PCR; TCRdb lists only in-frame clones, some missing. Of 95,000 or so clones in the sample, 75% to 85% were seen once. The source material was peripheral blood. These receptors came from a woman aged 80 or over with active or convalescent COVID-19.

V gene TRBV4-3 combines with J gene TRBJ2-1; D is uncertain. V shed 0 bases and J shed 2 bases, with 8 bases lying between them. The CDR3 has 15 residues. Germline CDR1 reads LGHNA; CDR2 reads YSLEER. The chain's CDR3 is CASSQDLGPYNEQFF. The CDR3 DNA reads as TGCGCCAGCAGCCAAGACCTAGGTCCCTACAATGAGCAGTTCTTC.

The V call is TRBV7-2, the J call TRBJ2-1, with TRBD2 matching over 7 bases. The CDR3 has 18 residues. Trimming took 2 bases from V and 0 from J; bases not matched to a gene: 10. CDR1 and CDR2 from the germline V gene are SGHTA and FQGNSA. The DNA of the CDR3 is TGTGCCAGCAGCTTATGGGGGTTCGGGGGGAGCTCCTACAATGAGCAGTTCTTC. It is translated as CASSLWGFGGSSYNEQFF.

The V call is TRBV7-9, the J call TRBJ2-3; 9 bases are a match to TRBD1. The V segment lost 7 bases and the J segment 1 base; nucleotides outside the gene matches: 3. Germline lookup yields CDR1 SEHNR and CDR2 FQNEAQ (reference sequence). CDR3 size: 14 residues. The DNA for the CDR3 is TGTGCCAGCATCCGGACAGGGGGCACAGATACGCAGTATTTT. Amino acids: CASIRTGGTDTQYF.

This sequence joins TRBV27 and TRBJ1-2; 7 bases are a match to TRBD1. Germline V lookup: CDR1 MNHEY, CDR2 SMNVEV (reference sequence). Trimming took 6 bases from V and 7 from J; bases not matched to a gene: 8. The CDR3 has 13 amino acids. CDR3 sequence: CASRDRVGSGYTF. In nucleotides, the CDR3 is TGTGCCAGCAGAGACAGGGTGGGGAGTGGCTACACCTTC.

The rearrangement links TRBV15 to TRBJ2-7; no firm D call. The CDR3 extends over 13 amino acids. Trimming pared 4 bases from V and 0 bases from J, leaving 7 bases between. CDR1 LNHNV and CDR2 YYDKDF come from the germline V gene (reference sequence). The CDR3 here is CATSKAISYEQYF. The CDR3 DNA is TGTGCCACCAGCAAAGCTATCTCCTACGAGCAGTACTTC.

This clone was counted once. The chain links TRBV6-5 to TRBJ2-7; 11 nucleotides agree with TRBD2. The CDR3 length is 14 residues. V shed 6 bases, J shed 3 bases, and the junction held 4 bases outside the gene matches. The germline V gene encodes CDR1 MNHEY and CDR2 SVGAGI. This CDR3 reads CASRQLAGDYEQYF. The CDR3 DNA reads TGTGCCAGCAGGCAACTAGCGGGAGACTACGAGCAGTACTTC.

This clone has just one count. The CDR3 sequence is CASRDDRAANYGYTF. In DNA form, the CDR3 reads TGTGCCAGCAGGGATGACAGGGCGGCTAACTATGGCTACACCTTC. The chain has TRBV2 and TRBJ1-2; 7 bases fit TRBD1. The CDR3 is 15 residues long. The germline CDR1 and CDR2 sequences are SNHLY and FYNNEI. Trimming removed 6 bases from V and 0 bases from J; junction bases left unmatched: 7.

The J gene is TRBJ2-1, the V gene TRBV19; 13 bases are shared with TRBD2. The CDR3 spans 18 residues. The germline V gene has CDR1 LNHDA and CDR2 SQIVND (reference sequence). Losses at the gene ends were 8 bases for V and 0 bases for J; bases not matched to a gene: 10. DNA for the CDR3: TGTGCCAGTCGCACAGCAAGGACTAGCGGGAGCTCCTACAATGAGCAGTTCTTC. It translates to CASRTARTSGSSYNEQFF.

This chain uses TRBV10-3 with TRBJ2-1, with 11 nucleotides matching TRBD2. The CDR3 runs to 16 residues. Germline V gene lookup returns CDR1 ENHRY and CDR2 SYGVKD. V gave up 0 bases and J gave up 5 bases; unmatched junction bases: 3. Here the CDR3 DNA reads TGTGCCATCAGTGAGTCGAGGACTAGCGGGCACAATGAGCAGTTCTTC. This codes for CAISESRTSGHNEQFF.

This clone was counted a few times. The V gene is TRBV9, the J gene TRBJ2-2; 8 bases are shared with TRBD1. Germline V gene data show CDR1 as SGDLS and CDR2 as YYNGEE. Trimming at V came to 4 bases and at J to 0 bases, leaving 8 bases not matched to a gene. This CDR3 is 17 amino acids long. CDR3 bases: TGTGCCAGCAGCCCCCGGGACAGGACGACGAACACCGGGGAGCTGTTTTTT. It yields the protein CASSPRDRTTNTGELFF.

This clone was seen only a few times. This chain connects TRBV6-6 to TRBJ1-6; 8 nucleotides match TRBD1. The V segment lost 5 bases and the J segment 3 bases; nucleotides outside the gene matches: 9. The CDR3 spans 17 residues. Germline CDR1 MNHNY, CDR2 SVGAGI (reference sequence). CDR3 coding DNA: TGTGCCAGCAGTCTTTCCCGGGACAGGCACTATAATTCACCCCTCCACTTT. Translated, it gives CASSLSRDRHYNSPLHF.

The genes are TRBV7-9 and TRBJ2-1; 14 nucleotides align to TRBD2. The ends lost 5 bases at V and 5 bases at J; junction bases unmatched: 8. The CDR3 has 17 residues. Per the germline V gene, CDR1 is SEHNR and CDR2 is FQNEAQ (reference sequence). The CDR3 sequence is CASSQGTSGSPDNEQFF. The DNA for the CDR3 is TGTGCCAGCAGCCAGGGGACTAGCGGGAGCCCGGACAATGAGCAGTTCTTC.

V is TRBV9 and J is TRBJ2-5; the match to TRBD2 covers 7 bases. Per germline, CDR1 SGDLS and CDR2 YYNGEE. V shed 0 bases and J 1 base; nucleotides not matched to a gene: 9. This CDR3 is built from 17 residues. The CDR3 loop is CASSVDPVGGSQETQYF. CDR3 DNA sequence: TGTGCCAGCAGCGTAGATCCCGTGGGAGGGTCCCAAGAGACCCAGTACTTC.

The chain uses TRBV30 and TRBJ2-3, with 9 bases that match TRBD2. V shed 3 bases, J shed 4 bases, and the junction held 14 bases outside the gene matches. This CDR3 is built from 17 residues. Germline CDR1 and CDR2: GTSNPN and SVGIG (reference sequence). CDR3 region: CAWSSGLAGVLADTQYF. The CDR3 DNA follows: TGTGCCTGGAGCTCGGGATTAGCGGGAGTGCTGGCAGATACGCAGTATTTT. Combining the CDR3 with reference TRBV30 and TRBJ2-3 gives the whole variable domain SQTIHQWPATLVQPVGSPLSLECTVEGTSNPNLYWYRQAAGRGLQLLFYSVGIGQISSEVPQNLSASRPQDRQFILSSKKLLLSDSGFYLCAWSSGLAGVLADTQYFGPGTRLTVL.

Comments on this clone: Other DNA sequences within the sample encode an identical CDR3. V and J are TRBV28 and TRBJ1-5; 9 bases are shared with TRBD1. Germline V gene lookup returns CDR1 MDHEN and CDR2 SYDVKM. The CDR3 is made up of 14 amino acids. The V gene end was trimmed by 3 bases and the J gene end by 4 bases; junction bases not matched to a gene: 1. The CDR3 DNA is TGTGCCAGCAGTTTCGGGACAGGGAATCAGCCCCAGCATTTT. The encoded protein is CASSFGTGNQPQHF.

In DNA form, the CDR3 reads TGTGCCAGCTCACCAGGAATCGAGGCGACGGCCCTCCACTTT. It specifies CASSPGIEATALHF. The rearrangement uses TRBV18 and TRBJ1-6, with D unclear. The CDR3 is 14 amino acids. Trimming took off 2 bases at V and 14 bases at J, with 16 bases between the two ends. Germline-derived CDR1 and CDR2 are KGHSH and LQKENI. Based on the CDR3 plus reference TRBV18 and TRBJ1-6, the full variable domain is NAGVMQNPRHLVRRRGQEARLRCSPMKGHSHVYWYRQLPEEGLKFMVYLQKENIIDESGMPKERFSAEFPKEGPSILRIQQVVRGDSAAYFCASSPGIEATALHFGNGTRLTVT.

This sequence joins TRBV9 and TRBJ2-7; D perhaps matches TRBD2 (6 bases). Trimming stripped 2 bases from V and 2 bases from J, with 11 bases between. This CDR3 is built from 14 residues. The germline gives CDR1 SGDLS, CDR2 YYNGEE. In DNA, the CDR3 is TGTGCCAGCAGCGTGACGGGGGAAACCTACGAGCAGTACTTC. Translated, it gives CASSVTGETYEQYF.